The rows below give T cell receptor beta chains drawn from one sample of a study of immune evolution from preneoplasia to lung adenocarcinoma. Clones were read by immunoSEQ multiplex PCR, and TCRdb kept only the in-frame ones, dropping some. The data show around 2,500 clones, around 80% seen once. Sequencing used FFPE lung adenocarcinoma in situ tissue. These receptors all come from a person in their 70s with lung adenocarcinoma. Both conserved end residues are part of each CDR3. The D gene is left open where the match is weak. Some rows have no size entry. The others give once, few or many, or a class for an expanded clone.

abundance	j_gene	d_gene	v_gene	CDR3aa	CDR3nt
-	TRBJ2-7	TRBD2	TRBV14	CASSQDEGLAAYEQYF	TGTGCCAGCAGCCAAGATGAGGGTCTAGCGGCTTACGAGCAGTACTTC
once	TRBJ1-2	TRBD1	TRBV10-2	CASSPTDRAGYGYTF	TGCGCCAGCAGTCCAACCGACAGGGCCGGCTATGGCTACACCTTC
-	TRBJ2-3	-	TRBV5-1	CASSSGSSREYF	TGCGCCAGCAGCTCGGGAAGCTCGAGGGAGTATTTT
-	TRBJ1-2	-	TRBV25-1	CASSDMNYGYTF	TGTGCCAGCAGTGACATGAACTATGGCTACACCTTC
-	TRBJ2-3	TRBD2	TRBV10-3	CAISGTSGSWGTDTQYF	TGTGCCATCAGCGGGACTAGCGGGAGCTGGGGCACAGATACGCAGTATTTT
-	TRBJ2-7	-	TRBV19	CASSKVGQPRFYEQYF	TGTGCCAGTAGTAAGGTTGGACAGCCTCGTTTCTACGAGCAGTACTTC
-	TRBJ2-5	-	TRBV7-9	CASSTWTTQETQYF	TGTGCCAGCAGCACGTGGACTACGCAAGAGACCCAGTACTTC
-	TRBJ1-1	-	TRBV7-5	CASSRTLEAFF	TGTGCCAGCAGTAGGACCCTTGAAGCTTTCTTT
-	TRBJ2-7	TRBD2	TRBV7-9	CASSSAGGPPYEQYF	TGTGCCAGCAGTTCGGCGGGAGGACCGCCCTACGAGCAGTACTTC
-	TRBJ2-2	-	TRBV30	CAWSAPGAISPGELFF	TGTGCCTGGAGCGCCCCGGGGGCTATATCTCCCGGGGAGCTGTTTTTT
-	TRBJ1-2	TRBD1	TRBV6-5	CASTQTGGDYGYTF	TGTGCCAGCACCCAGACAGGGGGGGACTATGGCTACACCTTC
-	TRBJ1-1	-	TRBV28	CASTSTANTEAFF	TGTGCCAGCACCTCGACAGCGAACACTGAAGCTTTCTTT
-	TRBJ1-5	-	TRBV7-8	CASSQGTSNQPQHF	TGTGCCAGCAGCCAGGGGACAAGCAATCAGCCCCAGCATTTT
-	TRBJ2-1	TRBD2	TRBV6-1	CASSPLTSGNEQFF	TGTGCCAGCAGCCCTCTAACTAGCGGGAATGAGCAGTTCTTC
-	TRBJ2-5	TRBD1	TRBV6-5	CASRSGQGLETQYF	TGTGCCAGCAGATCAGGACAGGGGTTGGAGACCCAGTACTTC